A selection of T cell receptor beta chains follows, all from one sample in a study of metastatic and nonmetastatic thyroid tumors. TCRdb redid the clone calls on the PCR reads using MiXCR. The table has tens of thousands of clones, 15% seen once. Sequencing used blood. These receptors all come from a female donor with papillary thyroid cancer or a benign thyroid nodule (not recorded which). Some clones in this sample may be carry-over from other donors' samples. Both conserved end residues are part of each CDR3. Fields, in order: D gene, clone size, V gene, J gene, CDR3 length, CDR3 DNA, CDR3 protein. The D gene is left open where the match is weak. Some rows have no size entry. The others give once, few or many, or a class for an expanded clone.

.	many	TRBV4-2	TRBJ1-5	15	TGTGCCAGCAGCCTAGGGACCGTCGGCAATCAGCCCCAGCATTTT	CASSLGTVGNQPQHF
.	.	TRBV27	TRBJ1-6	14	TGTGCCAGCAGTGATGTGGTCTATAATTCACCCCTCCACTTT	CASSDVVYNSPLHF
.	many	TRBV5-4	TRBJ2-7	17	TGTGCCAGCAGCAACCAAAGAGCGGCGAGCGGTTTCTACGAGCAGTACTTC	CASSNQRAASGFYEQYF
TRBD2	many	TRBV28	TRBJ2-3	13	TGTGCCAGCAGTCGGACTAGTTTAGATACGCAGTATTTT	CASSRTSLDTQYF
TRBD2	.	TRBV18	TRBJ2-2	16	TGTGCCAGCTCACCGCTGACTAGCGGGCTCACCGGGGAGCTGTTTTTT	CASSPLTSGLTGELFF
.	.	TRBV11-2	TRBJ2-3	14	TGTGCCAGCAGCTTAGGAGGGAGTGCAGATACGCAGTATTTT	CASSLGGSADTQYF
TRBD1	many	TRBV6-1	TRBJ2-2	14	TGTGCCAGCACCCTGGACAGGCGCACCGGGGAGCTGTTTTTT	CASTLDRRTGELFF
TRBD1	many	TRBV10-1	TRBJ1-1	15	TGCGCCAGCAGTTTTGGACAGGGGATGAACACTGAAGCTTTCTTT	CASSFGQGMNTEAFF
.	many	TRBV7-9	TRBJ2-7	13	TGTGCCAGCAGCTTAGGTTCTCGCTACGAGCAGTACTTC	CASSLGSRYEQYF
TRBD1	many	TRBV18	TRBJ1-6	17	TGTGCCAGCTCACGGGGACAGTCTTTAGACCCGAATTCACCCCTCCACTTT	CASSRGQSLDPNSPLHF
.	many	TRBV7-9	TRBJ2-7	12	TGTGCCAGCAGCTTAAGGATCCACGAGCAGTACTTC	CASSLRIHEQYF
.	many	TRBV7-9	TRBJ1-2	15	TGTGCCAGCAGCTTAGAGCCAGGGACAACGGGTGGCTACACCTTC	CASSLEPGTTGGYTF
TRBD1	.	TRBV30	TRBJ2-3	15	TGTGCCTGGATATTGGGACAGGGGGCCAGGGATACGCAGTATTTT	CAWILGQGARDTQYF
.	many	TRBV15	TRBJ2-1	12	TGTGCCACCAGCAGAGGAGGGGAGAAGCAGTTCTTC	CATSRGGEKQFF
TRBD1	many	TRBV10-3	TRBJ2-5	12	TGTGCCATCTCGAGACAGGGAGAGACCCAGTACTTC	CAISRQGETQYF
.	many	TRBV18	TRBJ2-7	12	TGTGCCACCTCCGGGGGACACGACGAGCAGTACTTC	CATSGGHDEQYF
.	.	TRBV15	TRBJ2-5	13	TGTGCCACCAGCAACTACGCGGGTGAGACCCAGTACTTC	CATSNYAGETQYF
.	many	TRBV28	TRBJ1-2	13	TGTGCCAGCAGTTTAAACAGGAGGGGCGGCTACACCTTC	CASSLNRRGGYTF
.	.	TRBV4-2	TRBJ2-1	17	TGTGCCAGCAGCCCAGCCGGTACTATCGTGTCCTACAATGAGCAGTTCTTC	CASSPAGTIVSYNEQFF
.	many	TRBV5-6	TRBJ2-1	14	TGTGCCAGCAGCTTGAGGGGCTCGGGCAATGAGCAGTTCTTC	CASSLRGSGNEQFF
.	many	TRBV13	TRBJ2-7	16	TGTGCCAGCAGCCCCGGCCTCCGGGGTGGAGGCTACGAGCAGTACTTC	CASSPGLRGGGYEQYF
.	medium-sized	TRBV11-3	TRBJ2-7	15	TGTGCCAGCAGCTCCCGATTTACGGGCTCCTACGAGCAGTACTTC	CASSSRFTGSYEQYF
.	.	TRBV18	TRBJ2-7	15	TGTGCCAGCTCACCAGGCCAGGGTGGCACCTACGAGCAGTACTTC	CASSPGQGGTYEQYF
.	many	TRBV28	TRBJ1-5	14	TGTGCCAGCAGTTTTAGGAGGGGAAATCAGCCCCAGCATTTT	CASSFRRGNQPQHF
.	many	TRBV6-2/TRBV6-3	TRBJ2-3	14	TGTGCCAGCAGCCACGCGCGGGTGGTAGATACGCAGTATTTT	CASSHARVVDTQYF
TRBD1	.	TRBV20-1	TRBJ2-3	12	TGCAGTACTAGGACAGGGACAGTTACGCAGTATTTT	CSTRTGTVTQYF
.	many	TRBV7-9	TRBJ2-7	12	TGTGCCAGCAGCTTAGCGAACTACGAGCAGTACTTC	CASSLANYEQYF
.	.	TRBV6-1	TRBJ2-7	14	TGTGCCAGCAGTTTCCGGGAGAAGGTCTACGAGCAGTACTTC	CASSFREKVYEQYF
.	many	TRBV3-1	TRBJ2-7	16	TGTGCCAGCAGCCAAGTGGCCTGGGACGCCGGGGCCGAGCAGTACTTC	CASSQVAWDAGAEQYF
.	many	TRBV10-2	TRBJ2-1	15	TGCGCCAGCAGTGATACTAGAATCGCCTACAATGAGCAGTTCTTC	CASSDTRIAYNEQFF
.	many	TRBV6-5	TRBJ1-1	18	TGTGCCAGCAGTTCCGCGACAGACCAGGGGTGGGGGAACACTGAAGCTTTCTTT	CASSSATDQGWGNTEAFF
.	many	TRBV7-2	TRBJ1-5	13	TGTGCCAGCAGCTTAGCGCTAAGGCAGCCCCAGCATTTT	CASSLALRQPQHF
.	many	TRBV20-1	TRBJ2-1	16	TGCAGTGCTAGAGATCCCGGTACTAGCCCCAGTGGTGAGCAGTTCTTC	CSARDPGTSPSGEQFF
TRBD2	many	TRBV7-8	TRBJ2-4	16	TGTGCCAGCAGCTATTTTGAGCGGGGACGGGAAAACATTCAGTACTTC	CASSYFERGRENIQYF
.	many	TRBV28	TRBJ2-7	15	TGTGCCAGCAGCTTTACACCCTCGAGCTCCTACGAGCAGTACTTC	CASSFTPSSSYEQYF
.	many	TRBV18	TRBJ2-3	14	TGTGCCAGCTCACCGCGGGACGGCACAGATACGCAGTATTTT	CASSPRDGTDTQYF
TRBD2	medium-sized	TRBV6-1	TRBJ2-1	16	TGTGCCAGCAGTGGGGGACTAGCGGGGATTTACAATGAGCAGTTCTTC	CASSGGLAGIYNEQFF
TRBD1	many	TRBV2	TRBJ2-7	15	TGTGCCAGCAGTGGGGCAGGACAGGGGGCCAACGAGCAGTACTTC	CASSGAGQGANEQYF
.	many	TRBV7-9	TRBJ2-7	14	TGTGCCAGCAGCTTACCGGGGGGCAGCTACGAGCAGTACTTC	CASSLPGGSYEQYF
.	.	TRBV4-2	TRBJ2-5	16	TGTGCCAGCAGCCAACCTCGACTCAAACTCCATGAGACCCAGTACTTC	CASSQPRLKLHETQYF
TRBD2	medium-sized	TRBV4-2	TRBJ2-4	16	TGTGCCAGCAGCCAAGATCTGACGACTAGCGGAAACATTCAGTACTTC	CASSQDLTTSGNIQYF
TRBD1	.	TRBV5-6	TRBJ2-4	15	TGTGCCAGCAGCCTAGGACAGGGGGCTTGGAACATTCAGTACTTC	CASSLGQGAWNIQYF
.	many	TRBV12-5	TRBJ2-7	18	TGTGCTAGTGGTTCAGGGAGGTGGGGCAGAAGGGGAAATTACGAGCAGTACTTC	CASGSGRWGRRGNYEQYF
.	many	TRBV6-2/TRBV6-3	TRBJ1-2	15	TGTGCCAGCAGTTACGGGGGCAGGACAAACTATGGCTACACCTTC	CASSYGGRTNYGYTF
.	few	TRBV19	TRBJ1-5	13	TGTGCCAGTAGTATACCGCCCCTCCAGCCCCAGCATTTT	CASSIPPLQPQHF
.	many	TRBV11-2	TRBJ2-1	14	TGTGCCAGCAGCCTCCTAGGGGCCTACAATGAGCAGTTCTTC	CASSLLGAYNEQFF
.	many	TRBV28	TRBJ2-3	16	TGTGCCAGCAGACCCTCACAGGGTATAGTAACAGATACGCAGTATTTT	CASRPSQGIVTDTQYF
.	many	TRBV6-1	TRBJ2-6	16	TGTGCCAGCAGAACCGGACGCACCTCTGGGGCCAACGTCCTGACTTTC	CASRTGRTSGANVLTF
.	many	TRBV10-2	TRBJ1-5	15	TGCGCCAGCAGTGAGTCGGTTGGGTTTGGTCAGCCCCAGCATTTT	CASSESVGFGQPQHF